The rows below give T cell receptor beta chains drawn from one sample of a study of T cell changes during pregnancy in multiple sclerosis. Sequenced by immunoSEQ multiplex PCR; TCRdb stores in-frame clones only, minus some. The table lists over 70,000 clones, 90% to 95% of them singletons. The source material was peripheral blood, sampled in the first trimester of pregnancy. Every receptor here comes from a female donor with multiple sclerosis, enrolled in a pregnancy study. The CDR3 runs from the conserved cysteine through the conserved F or W.

TRBV9 | CASSVQAGANTGELFF
TRBV9 | CASSVRLGPLHF
TRBV13 | CASSLAGGTDTQYF
TRBV9 | CASSVGLAAYSTGELFF
TRBV9 | CASSPGQGYNEQFF
TRBV29-1 | CSVENARGGIHYGYTF
TRBV30 | CAWSEDTYGYTF
TRBV7-8 | CASSPGLAVYNEQFF
TRBV7-9 | CASSLSVGGLYYEQYF
TRBV5-4 | CASSHRAVPAGGTGELFF
TRBV19 | CASKVFRGVAGELFF
TRBV7-2 | CASSADYYSNQPQHF
TRBV5-6 | CASSFGTLNTEAFF
TRBV5-4 | CASSLVGSPKNIQYF
TRBV7-9 | CASSLDAGYDEQYF
TRBV29-1 | CSVAATGADTGELFF
TRBV18 | CASSPWDRGPYEQYF
TRBV20-1 | CSARKETQYF
TRBV14 | CASKEWGRDTEAFF
TRBV9 | CASSVGEGGYTF
TRBV13 | CASSYGQGGGYGYTF
TRBV5-4 | CASSLAGGGNQPQHF
TRBV9 | CASSDDRALTDTQYF
TRBV2 | CASSEAYRQPQHF
TRBV10-3 | CAITGQGYGYTF
TRBV5-1 | CASSPGTGDEKLFF
TRBV2 | CATQRGSNEKLFF
TRBV5-1 | CASSPRAAADGTEAFF
TRBV11-3 | CASSSQDSSPIYF
TRBV6-4 | CASSAKDRGNTEAFF
TRBV7-9 | CASSLEFLADTEAFF
TRBV6-6 | CASNGQGADYGYTF
TRBV9 | CASSAKGTGDSPLHF
TRBV29-1 | CSGGTGGLTDTQYF
TRBV18 | CASSPYSSGEKLFF
TRBV5-1 | CASSPGWAGGQETQYF
TRBV7-2 | CASSTLAGSSYEQYF
TRBV29-1 | CSAGPGTYQETQYF
TRBV7-3 | CASNKSPEVRCGTQYF
TRBV19 | CASSWGQVNTEAFF
TRBV11-3 | CASSPQQGHNEQFF
TRBV5-4 | CASSRGGQYNSPLHF